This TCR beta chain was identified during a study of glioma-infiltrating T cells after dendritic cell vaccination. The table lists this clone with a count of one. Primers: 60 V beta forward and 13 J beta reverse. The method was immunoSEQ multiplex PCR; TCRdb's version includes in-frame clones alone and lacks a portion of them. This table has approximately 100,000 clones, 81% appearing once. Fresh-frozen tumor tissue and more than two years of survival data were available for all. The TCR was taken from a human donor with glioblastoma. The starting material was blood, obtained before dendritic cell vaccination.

CDR3 amino acids: CASSPGGGADTQYF. The CDR3 DNA reads TGTGCCAGCTCACCAGGCGGGGGGGCAGATACGCAGTATTTT. The J gene is TRBJ2-3, the V gene TRBV18, with 9 positions matching TRBD2. V trimming: 2 bases; J trimming: 4 bases; junction bases outside the gene matches: 1. Germline lookup yields CDR1 KGHSH and CDR2 LQKENI. The CDR3 sequence is 14 residues long.